These T cell receptor beta chains were read from a single sample in a study of CD8 T cells in Susac syndrome. TCRdb fed the immunoSEQ multiplex PCR reads into MiXCR, producing one record per CDR3 protein. This table has about 83,000 distinct CDR3 sequences, approximately 96% appearing once. The specimen was CD8+ T cells from PBMCs. The receptors were gathered from a human donor with Susac syndrome. The conserved cysteine and the conserved F or W are not part of the CDR3 here. Fields, in order: CDR3 length, J gene, V gene, CDR3 protein.

12,TRBJ1-5,TRBV15,ATSGDRDNQPQH
12,TRBJ2-6,TRBV20-1,SAISGDGANVLT
13,TRBJ2-1,TRBV5-1,ASSFEGGSYNEQF
17,TRBJ2-5,TRBV7-6,ASSPREESHLFDQETQY
15,TRBJ2-2,TRBV15,ATSGPTEDSNTGELF
11,TRBJ1-2,TRBV15,ATSSGQDYGYT
13,TRBJ1-5,TRBV28,ASRKMLGGNQPQH
13,TRBJ1-2,TRBV20-1,SAPGGYRDGYGYT
9,TRBJ2-7,TRBV13,ASSSWYEQY
13,TRBJ2-2,TRBV6-5,ASSAWTSGTGELF
12,TRBJ1-6,TRBV5-1,ASAGSSYNSPLH
14,TRBJ2-1,TRBV29-1,SVEDVVGVGTNEQF
11,TRBJ2-7,TRBV24-1,ATSDGFAYEQY
13,TRBJ2-1,TRBV20-1,SARDLDQSDNEQF
14,TRBJ2-1,TRBV7-6,ASRETSGRRGNEQF
10,TRBJ1-5,TRBV20-1,SARRGKKPQH
11,TRBJ2-1,TRBV29-1,RSMYRSYNEQF
12,TRBJ1-1,TRBV9,ASSVKGLNTEAF
10,TRBJ2-5,TRBV5-6,ASRGLEETQY
12,TRBJ1-3,TRBV20-1,SARDRDAGNTIY
13,TRBJ1-1,TRBV4-1,ASSQDPRPNTEAF
15,TRBJ2-1,TRBV4-3,ASSQDPPAGGYNEQF
15,TRBJ2-1,TRBV7-9,ASSSTDRGDTTNEQF
11,TRBJ2-1,TRBV6-2/TRBV6-3,ASSYSGNNEQF